This T cell receptor (beta chain) was recovered during a study of blood T cells in healthy people across ages. After removal of 3 bases from V and 8 bases from J, the junction contained 9 bases not matched to a gene. Germline V gene sequence: CDR1 SGHRS, CDR2 YFSETQ. The CDR3 loop spans 15 amino acids. Investigators took roughly 9.5 milliliters of peripheral blood from every donor. General observations from the study: Using unsorted PBMCs precluded a conclusive naive versus antigen-experienced comparison. Whereas aged donors had fewer naive CD4+ cells, long-lived donors had more of them and higher diversity. Age advanced and TCR beta diversity per million T cells fell, roughly linearly.

Together with a sample-barcoded 5' primer, a J-beta primer mix was included in a second PCR lasting about 7 to 12 cycles. TCRdb reprocessed the 5' RACE reads with MiXCR, giving one entry per CDR3 protein. The repertoire holds some 690,000 distinct CDR3 sequences, with 22% as singletons. Notes on this clonotype: No antigen is known for it.

The receptor was derived from a man aged 70 or older in good health. Sequencing used blood. V usage is TRBV5-1 and J usage is TRBJ1-4; the match to TRBD1 covers 8 bases. CDR3 in amino acids: CASSSDRGGTEKLFF. The CDR3 nucleotides are TGCGCCAGCAGCTCTGACAGGGGAGGGACGGAAAAACTGTTTTTT.